The next 30 T cell receptor beta chains were all read from a single sample in a study of T cells after yellow fever vaccination. MiXCR was run by TCRdb on the 5' RACE reads, yielding one entry per CDR3 protein. The sample carries under 150,000 distinct CDR3 sequences, approximately 7.7% recorded once. Sequencing was performed on CD4+ T cells sorted from PBMCs, taken 5 days after the yellow fever booster vaccination. The receptors here all came from a man aged 30 to 39 who received the YFV17D yellow fever vaccine.

This clonotype was found many times. The chain couples TRBV12-3 or TRBV12-4 to TRBJ1-2; 8 bases map to TRBD1. V was clipped by 5 bases and J by 5 bases; unmatched bases: 4. The CDR3 runs 13 residues. The CDR3 region is CASSAGQAYGYTF. Here the CDR3 DNA reads TGTGCCAGCAGTGCGGGACAGGCGTATGGCTACACCTTC.

This clonotype was seen ten or more times. The CDR3 is CASSLVALATNEKLFF. In DNA, the CDR3 is TGTGCCAGCAGCTTAGTTGCGCTTGCAACTAATGAAAAACTGTTTTTT. The rearrangement links TRBV7-2 to TRBJ1-4, with D hard to call. This CDR3 has 16 amino acids. Germline CDR1 and CDR2: SGHTA and FQGNSA. V shed 1 base and J shed 0 bases, with 9 bases lying between them.

Concerning this clonotype itself: A much larger clone sits a single nucleotide away, making a read error possible. The chain employs TRBV24-1 and TRBJ2-1; 10 bases map to TRBD1. Germline trimming cut 7 bases from V and 10 bases from J; bases unmatched to any gene: 18. Germline V gene sequence: CDR1 KGHDR, CDR2 SFDVKD. This CDR3 has 17 residues. The CDR3 spells CATRDRGSAVTLWEQFF. CDR3 in DNA: TGTGCCACCAGGGACAGGGGGAGCGCGGTGACACTGTGGGAGCAGTTCTTC.

This clonotype was found many times. V is TRBV7-2 and J is TRBJ2-6; D perhaps matches TRBD1 (7 bases). Trimming removed 5 bases from V and 1 base from J, with 18 bases in between. CDR1 SGHTA and CDR2 FQGNSA come from the germline V gene. The length of the CDR3 is 18 residues. The CDR3 loop reads CASSARDSSLSGANVLTF. As DNA, the CDR3 is TGTGCCAGCAGCGCGCGGGACAGTTCTCTTTCTGGGGCCAACGTCCTGACTTTC.

This clonotype came up many times. The chain combines TRBV7-9 with TRBJ1-2, with TRBD1 matching over 7 bases. V trimming: 6 bases; J trimming: 5 bases; junction bases outside the gene matches: 6. The CDR3 is 13 amino acids. Germline V gene sequence: CDR1 SEHNR, CDR2 FQNEAQ (reference sequence). CDR3 in amino acids: CASSLQQGYGYTF. CDR3 nucleotide sequence: TGTGCCAGCAGTTTACAACAGGGGTATGGCTACACCTTC.

Worth noting for this clonotype: Possible read error: a much larger clone is one base away. J is TRBJ2-7 and V is TRBV19; a weak D match, TRBD1 (6 bases). Germline CDR1 and CDR2: LNHDA and SQIVND (reference sequence). The CDR3 contains 13 residues. V lost 8 bases, J lost 2 bases, and 13 bases lay in between. CDR3 DNA: TGTGCCAGTTGTAGGGACAAGACCTACGAGCAGTACTTC. This sequence encodes CASCRDKTYEQYF. The full variable domain, with the rest looked up from reference TRBV19 and TRBJ2-7, is DGGITQSPKYLFRKEGQNVTLSCEQNLNHDAMYWYRQDPGQGLRLIYYSQIVNDFQKGDIAEGYSVSREKKESFPLTVTSAQKNPTAFYLCASCRDKTYEQYFGPGTRLTVT.

In its sample, this clonotype was seen many times. The chain joins TRBV4-3 to TRBJ2-2; the D gene is possibly TRBD1 (6 bases). The CDR3 covers 16 residues. Trimming removed 0 bases from V and 3 bases from J, with 11 bases in between. Germline CDR1 reads LGHNA; CDR2 reads YSLEER. Here the CDR3 reads CASSQEGTLDTGELFF. For the CDR3, the DNA is TGCGCCAGCAGCCAAGAAGGGACACTAGACACCGGGGAGCTGTTTTTT.

On this clonotype: Given a much more abundant clone one base away, this may be a read error. The rearrangement uses TRBV12-3 or TRBV12-4 and TRBJ2-7; 16 bases agree with TRBD2. CDR3 length: 17 amino acids. The trim removed 8 bases at V and 2 bases at J, leaving 9 bases unmatched. The CDR3 region has the DNA TGTGCCAGCTGCTCCGGGACTAGCGGGAGGGCCCCCTACGAGCAGTACTTC. It codes for CASCSGTSGRAPYEQYF.

The chain has TRBV7-2 and TRBJ2-2, with 7 bases lining up with TRBD2. Trimming cost V 8 bases and J 0 bases; bases outside gene matches: 9. The germline V gene encodes CDR1 SGHTA and CDR2 FQGNSA. The CDR3 consists of 16 residues. The CDR3 sequence is CASGLREAPNTGELFF. The CDR3 DNA sequence: TGTGCCAGCGGTCTCCGGGAGGCACCGAACACCGGGGAGCTGTTTTTT.

This clonotype was counted at least ten times. The V and J genes are TRBV7-8 and TRBJ2-2; 7 positions match TRBD2. V was pared by 8 bases and J by 0 bases, with 9 bases of the junction left unmatched. This CDR3 has 16 amino acids. Germline V CDR1 and CDR2: SGHVS, FQNEAQ. CDR3 amino acids: CASGTILATNTGELFF. CDR3 DNA: TGTGCCAGCGGAACGATACTAGCGACGAACACCGGGGAGCTGTTTTTT.

This clonotype was counted at least ten times. The V and J genes are TRBV4-3 and TRBJ2-5; 9 positions match TRBD1. The V gene's germline CDR1 is LGHNA and CDR2 YSLEER. Trimming at V came to 4 bases and at J to 4 bases, leaving 16 bases not matched to a gene. The CDR3 has 18 residues. The CDR3 sequence: CASSRKPPGTGLAETQYF. CDR3 sequence (DNA): TGCGCCAGCAGCCGAAAGCCCCCCGGGACAGGGTTGGCAGAGACCCAGTACTTC.

In this sample, this clonotype turned up many times. This rearrangement joins TRBV20-1 to TRBJ2-3, with D perhaps matching TRBD1 or TRBD2 (5 bases each). Germline V gene lookup returns CDR1 DFQATT and CDR2 SNEGSKA (reference sequence). CDR3 size: 14 residues. The germline V and J ends were trimmed by 6 bases and 0 bases, with 13 bases remaining between them. The CDR3 here is CSAQRGASTDTQYF. As DNA, the CDR3 is TGCAGTGCCCAAAGAGGGGCTAGCACAGATACGCAGTATTTT.

This clonotype turned up a few times. This rearrangement joins TRBV7-2 to TRBJ1-2; 7 bases are shared with TRBD1. After removal of 0 bases from V and 4 bases from J, the junction contained 5 bases not matched to a gene. In germline, CDR1 is SGHTA, CDR2 FQGNSA. This CDR3 spans 15 amino acids. In DNA form, the CDR3 reads TGTGCCAGCAGCTTAGCCGCAGGGGGGGGCTATGGCTACACCTTC. This translates into CASSLAAGGGYGYTF.

The chain has TRBV18 and TRBJ2-1; 11 bases agree with TRBD2. CDR1 KGHSH and CDR2 LQKENI come from the germline V gene. Trimming took 3 bases from V and 6 from J; bases not matched to a gene: 4. The CDR3 sequence is 15 residues long. In nucleotides, the CDR3 is TGTGCCAGCTCACCTCTAGCGGGAGGTATCAATGAGCAGTTCTTC. As protein: CASSPLAGGINEQFF.

Concerning this clonotype: A much larger clone sits a single nucleotide away, making a read error possible. This chain connects TRBV7-2 to TRBJ1-1, with TRBD1 matching 7 bases. The germline CDR1 and CDR2 sequences are SGHTA and FQGNSA. The J segment lost 1 base and the V segment lost 7 bases, leaving 6 bases of the junction unmatched. CDR3 length: 14 amino acids. The CDR3 DNA reads as TGTGCCAGCACCAAACAGGGGAGGAACACTGAAGCTTTCTTT. Translated: CASTKQGRNTEAFF.

This clonotype came up many times. J is TRBJ2-2 and V is TRBV20-1; maybe TRBD1 (6 bases). V lost 3 bases and J 1 base, leaving 9 bases between the germline ends. The CDR3 runs to 14 residues. Germline V CDR1 and CDR2: DFQATT, SNEGSKA (reference sequence). CDR3 residues: CSASGQQNTGELFF. The CDR3, as DNA: TGCAGTGCTAGCGGACAGCAGAACACCGGGGAGCTGTTTTTT.

This clonotype was seen ten or more times. The chain links TRBV12-3 or TRBV12-4 to TRBJ2-1; possible D gene TRBD1, 6 bases. The CDR3 runs 13 residues. The V gene lost 5 bases and the J gene lost 7 bases, with 12 bases spanning the gap. The CDR3 nucleotides are TGTGCCAGCAGTCTGGAAAGGGGGAATGAGCAGTTCTTC. It yields the protein CASSLERGNEQFF.

The rearrangement links TRBV12-3 or TRBV12-4 to TRBJ1-5, with D possibly being TRBD1 (5 bases). V was pared by 3 bases and J by 0 bases, with 12 bases between. There are 16 residues in the CDR3. CDR3 sequence: CASSLEGPYSNQPQHF. The DNA for the CDR3 is TGTGCCAGCAGTTTGGAGGGGCCCTATAGCAATCAGCCCCAGCATTTT.

There are many counts of this clonotype. The gene calls are TRBV12-3 or TRBV12-4 and TRBJ2-3, with D uncertain. This CDR3 is built from 13 residues. Trimming removed 5 bases at V and 6 bases at J, with 12 bases between. In DNA form, the CDR3 reads TGTGCCAGCAGTCTCAGCGAGATGGATACGCAGTATTTT. This encodes CASSLSEMDTQYF.

The chain has TRBV5-1 and TRBJ2-1; possible D gene TRBD1, 6 bases. The CDR3 extends over 15 amino acids. The V end was cut by 9 bases, the J end by 6 bases, with 22 bases between. Germline loops: CDR1 SGHRS, CDR2 YFSETQ. The CDR3 coding sequence is TGCGCCACTGCCTGGGGGCAGGGCGGGTCCAATGAGCAGTTCTTC. Its translation: CATAWGQGGSNEQFF.

This clonotype was counted at least ten times. The V gene is TRBV7-9, the J gene TRBJ2-3; D remains ambiguous. The CDR3 length is 11 residues. Deletions cut 2 bases from V and 6 bases from J, with 3 bases between. Germline values: CDR1 SEHNR, CDR2 FQNEAQ (reference sequence). The CDR3 loop reads CASSLLDTQYF. The CDR3 coding sequence is TGTGCCAGCAGCTTATTGGATACGCAGTATTTT.

The table lists this clonotype with many counts. The chain joins TRBV24-1 to TRBJ1-1, with 7 bases aligning to TRBD1. The CDR3 covers 14 residues. Trimming took 2 bases from V and 3 from J; bases not matched to a gene: 2. CDR1 and CDR2 (germline): KGHDR, SFDVKD. Written as DNA, the CDR3 is TGTGCCACCAGTGATTCGACAGGGTACACTGAAGCTTTCTTT. The encoded protein is CATSDSTGYTEAFF.

This clonotype was seen repeatedly, ten times or more. The chain uses TRBV5-1 and TRBJ2-7; unclear D gene. This CDR3 contains 11 residues. The germline gives CDR1 SGHRS, CDR2 YFSETQ. Trimming stripped 0 bases from V and 10 bases from J, with 8 bases between. The CDR3, as DNA: TGCGCCAGCAGCTTGGTGGGGAAACAGTACTTC. Amino acids: CASSLVGKQYF.

In its sample, this clonotype was seen many times. V is TRBV6-1 and J is TRBJ2-7, with D perhaps matching TRBD2 (5 bases). CDR1 MNHNS and CDR2 SASEGT come from the germline V gene. CDR3 length: 15 amino acids. V lost 8 bases to trimming and J lost 1 base, with 18 bases between them. The CDR3 DNA sequence: TGTGCCAGCGCCTCTTCCTGGCTAGCATCCTACGAGCAGTACTTC. Translating it yields CASASSWLASYEQYF.

The table lists this clonotype with many counts. The chain carries TRBV20-1 and TRBJ2-1; 9 bases fit TRBD2. The V and J ends lost 0 bases and 11 bases, in that order; junction bases with no gene match: 8. The CDR3 loop spans 14 amino acids. Germline V lookup: CDR1 DFQATT, CDR2 SNEGSKA (reference sequence). The CDR3 DNA follows: TGCAGTGCTAGAGATCCCCTAGCGGGATGGAAGCAGTTCTTC. Translating it yields CSARDPLAGWKQFF.

This clonotype was found many times. The V gene is TRBV28, the J gene TRBJ2-5; TRBD1 matches at 9 bases. The germline gives CDR1 MDHEN, CDR2 SYDVKM. The ends lost 4 bases at V and 5 bases at J; junction bases unmatched: 8. The CDR3 spans 15 residues. DNA of the CDR3: TGTGCCAGCAGTTCTCCCGGGACAGGGAGGGAGACCCAGTACTTC. This codes for CASSSPGTGRETQYF.

In this sample, this clonotype turned up many times. The chain has TRBV20-1 and TRBJ2-7; 13 nucleotides align to TRBD2. This CDR3 has 16 residues. The junction had 6 bases not matched to a gene; V was cut back by 1 base and J by 3 bases. CDR1 and CDR2 (germline): DFQATT, SNEGSKA (reference sequence). The CDR3 sequence is CSARGTSGSQSYEQYF. CDR3 coding DNA: TGCAGTGCTAGAGGGACTAGCGGGAGCCAGAGCTACGAGCAGTACTTC.

At least ten counts were recorded for this clonotype. V usage is TRBV4-1 and J usage is TRBJ1-1, with TRBD1 matching 7 bases. The CDR3 length is 14 residues. CDR1 and CDR2 (germline): MGHRA, YSYEKL. Trimming took 3 bases from V and 1 from J; bases not matched to a gene: 2. CDR3: CASSQGDRNTEAFF. The CDR3 DNA follows: TGCGCCAGCAGCCAGGGGGACAGGAACACTGAAGCTTTCTTT.

This clonotype was observed once. This may come from a read error, since a much larger clone is one base off. The chain carries TRBV30 and TRBJ2-1; D is perhaps TRBD2 (6 bases). CDR3 length: 15 residues. Germline V gene data show CDR1 as GTSNPN and CDR2 as SVGIG (reference sequence). The CDR3 nucleotides are TGTGCCTGGAGTGCCGCTAGCGTGGGGTACAATGAGCAGTCCTTC. It is translated as CAWSAASVGYNEQSF.

This clonotype was seen repeatedly, ten times or more. This sequence joins TRBV12-5 and TRBJ2-1; TRBD2 is a possible D gene (7 bases). Per the germline V gene, CDR1 is LGHNT and CDR2 is FRNRAP. CDR3 length: 14 amino acids. V was pared by 4 bases and J by 6 bases, with 13 bases between. As DNA, the CDR3 is TGTGCTAGTGGTTCGGACGGGGGGCCCAATGAGCAGTTCTTC. Amino acid sequence: CASGSDGGPNEQFF.